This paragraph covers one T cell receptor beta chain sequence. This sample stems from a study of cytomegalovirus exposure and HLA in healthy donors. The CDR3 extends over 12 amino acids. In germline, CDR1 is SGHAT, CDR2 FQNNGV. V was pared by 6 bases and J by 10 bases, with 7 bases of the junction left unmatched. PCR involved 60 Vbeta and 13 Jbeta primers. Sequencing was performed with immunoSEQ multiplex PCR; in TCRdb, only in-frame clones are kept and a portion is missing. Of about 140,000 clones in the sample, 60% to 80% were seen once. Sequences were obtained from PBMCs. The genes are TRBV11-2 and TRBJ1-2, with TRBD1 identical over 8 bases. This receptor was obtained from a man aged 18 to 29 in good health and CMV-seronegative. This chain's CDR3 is CASRPPGQDYTF. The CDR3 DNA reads TGTGCCAGCAGACCCCCGGGACAGGACTACACCTTC.